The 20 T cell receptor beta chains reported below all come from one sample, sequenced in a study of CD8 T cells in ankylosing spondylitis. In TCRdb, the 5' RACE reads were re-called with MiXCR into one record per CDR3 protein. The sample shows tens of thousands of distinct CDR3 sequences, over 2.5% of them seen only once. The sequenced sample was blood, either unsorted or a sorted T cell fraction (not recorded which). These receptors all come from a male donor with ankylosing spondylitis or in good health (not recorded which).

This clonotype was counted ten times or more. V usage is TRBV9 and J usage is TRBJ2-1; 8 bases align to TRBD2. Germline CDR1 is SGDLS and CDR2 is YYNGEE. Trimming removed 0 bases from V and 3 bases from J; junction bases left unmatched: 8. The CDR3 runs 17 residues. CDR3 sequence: CASSVGEGGLGYNEQFF. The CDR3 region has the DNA TGTGCCAGCAGCGTAGGGGAGGGGGGACTAGGCTACAATGAGCAGTTCTTC.

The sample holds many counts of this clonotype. The CDR3 spells CASSASGREVQDTQYF. In DNA, the CDR3 is TGTGCCAGCAGCGCCTCCGGGCGGGAGGTACAAGATACGCAGTATTTT. The chain carries TRBV9 and TRBJ2-3, with TRBD2 matching 8 bases. Germline assignment: CDR1 SGDLS and CDR2 YYNGEE. The CDR3 consists of 16 residues. J lost 5 bases, V lost 3 bases, and 11 bases had no gene match.

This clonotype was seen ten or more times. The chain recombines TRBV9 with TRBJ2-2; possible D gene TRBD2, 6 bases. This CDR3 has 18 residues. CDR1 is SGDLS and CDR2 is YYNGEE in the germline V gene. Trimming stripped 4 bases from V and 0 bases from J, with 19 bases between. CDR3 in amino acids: CASSYRRSGPANTGELFF. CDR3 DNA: TGTGCCAGCAGCTACCGTAGGAGCGGGCCGGCGAACACCGGGGAGCTGTTTTTT.

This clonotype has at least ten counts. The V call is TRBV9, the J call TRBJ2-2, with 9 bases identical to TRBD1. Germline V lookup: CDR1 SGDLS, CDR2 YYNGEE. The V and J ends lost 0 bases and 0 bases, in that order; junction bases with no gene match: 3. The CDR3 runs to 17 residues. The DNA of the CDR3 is TGTGCCAGCAGCGTAGAGGGACAGGGCGCGAACACCGGGGAGCTGTTTTTT. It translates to CASSVEGQGANTGELFF.

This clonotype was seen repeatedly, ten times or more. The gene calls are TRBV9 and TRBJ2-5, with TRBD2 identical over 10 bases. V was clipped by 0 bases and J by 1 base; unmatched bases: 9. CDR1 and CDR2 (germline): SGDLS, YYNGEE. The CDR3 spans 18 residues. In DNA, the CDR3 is TGTGCCAGCAGCGTAGTGCCTAGCGGGAGTGGGGTCCAAGAGACCCAGTACTTC. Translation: CASSVVPSGSGVQETQYF.

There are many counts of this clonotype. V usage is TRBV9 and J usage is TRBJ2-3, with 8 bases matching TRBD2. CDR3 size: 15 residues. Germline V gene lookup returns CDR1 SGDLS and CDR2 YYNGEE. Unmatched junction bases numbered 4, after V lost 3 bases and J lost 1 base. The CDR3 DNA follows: TGTGCCAGCAGCGACCTCGGGGGGGGCACAGATACGCAGTATTTT. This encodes CASSDLGGGTDTQYF.

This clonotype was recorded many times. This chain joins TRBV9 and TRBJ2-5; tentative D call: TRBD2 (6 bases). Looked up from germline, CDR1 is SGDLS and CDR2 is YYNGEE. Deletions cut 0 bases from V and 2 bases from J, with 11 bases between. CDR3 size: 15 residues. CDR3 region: CASSVGLANQETQYF. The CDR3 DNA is TGTGCCAGCAGCGTAGGGCTAGCGAATCAAGAGACCCAGTACTTC.

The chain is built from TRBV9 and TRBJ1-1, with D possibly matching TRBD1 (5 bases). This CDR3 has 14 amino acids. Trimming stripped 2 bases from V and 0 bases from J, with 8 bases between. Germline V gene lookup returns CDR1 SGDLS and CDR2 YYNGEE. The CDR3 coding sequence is TGTGCCAGCAGCGTGGCAGGGCTGAACACTGAAGCTTTCTTT. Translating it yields CASSVAGLNTEAFF. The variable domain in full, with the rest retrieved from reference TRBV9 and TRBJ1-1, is DSGVTQTPKHLITATGQRVTLRCSPRSGDLSVYWYQQSLDQGLQFLIQYYNGEERAKGNILERFSAQQFPDLHSELNLSSLELGDSALYFCASSVAGLNTEAFFGQGTRLTVV.

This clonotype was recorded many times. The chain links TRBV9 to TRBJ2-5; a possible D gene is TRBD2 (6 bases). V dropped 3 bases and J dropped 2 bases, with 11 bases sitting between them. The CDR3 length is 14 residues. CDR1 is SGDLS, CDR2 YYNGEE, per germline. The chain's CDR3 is CASSAGLTQETQYF. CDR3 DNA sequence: TGTGCCAGCAGCGCGGGACTTACTCAAGAGACCCAGTACTTC.

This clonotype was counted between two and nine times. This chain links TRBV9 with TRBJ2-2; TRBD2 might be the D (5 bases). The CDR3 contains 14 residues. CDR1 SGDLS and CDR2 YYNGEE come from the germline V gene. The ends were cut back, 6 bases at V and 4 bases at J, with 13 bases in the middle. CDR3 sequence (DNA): TGTGCCAGCACCTCCCTCGCGGGCACCGGGGAGCTGTTTTTT. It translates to CASTSLAGTGELFF.

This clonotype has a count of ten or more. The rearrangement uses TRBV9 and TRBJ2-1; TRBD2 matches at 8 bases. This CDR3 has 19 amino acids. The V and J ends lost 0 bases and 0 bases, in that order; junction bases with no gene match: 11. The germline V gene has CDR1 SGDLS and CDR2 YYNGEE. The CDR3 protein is CASSVGVAGYTNSYNEQFF. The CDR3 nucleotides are TGTGCCAGCAGCGTAGGGGTAGCGGGGTATACCAACTCCTACAATGAGCAGTTCTTC.

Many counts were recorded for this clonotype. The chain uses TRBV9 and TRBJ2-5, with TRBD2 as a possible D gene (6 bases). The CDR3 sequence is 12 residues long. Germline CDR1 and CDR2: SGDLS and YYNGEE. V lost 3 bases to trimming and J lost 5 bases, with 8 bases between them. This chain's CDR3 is CASSARGETQYF. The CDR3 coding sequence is TGTGCCAGCAGCGCCCGGGGGGAGACCCAGTACTTC. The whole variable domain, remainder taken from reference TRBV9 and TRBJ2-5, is DSGVTQTPKHLITATGQRVTLRCSPRSGDLSVYWYQQSLDQGLQFLIQYYNGEERAKGNILERFSAQQFPDLHSELNLSSLELGDSALYFCASSARGETQYFGPGTRLLVL.

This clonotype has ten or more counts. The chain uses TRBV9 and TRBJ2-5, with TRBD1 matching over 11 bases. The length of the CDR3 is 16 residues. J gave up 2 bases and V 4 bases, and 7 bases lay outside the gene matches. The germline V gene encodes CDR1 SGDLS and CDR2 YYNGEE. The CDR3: CASSRWDRGIQETQYF. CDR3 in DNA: TGTGCCAGCAGCCGGTGGGACAGGGGGATTCAAGAGACCCAGTACTTC.

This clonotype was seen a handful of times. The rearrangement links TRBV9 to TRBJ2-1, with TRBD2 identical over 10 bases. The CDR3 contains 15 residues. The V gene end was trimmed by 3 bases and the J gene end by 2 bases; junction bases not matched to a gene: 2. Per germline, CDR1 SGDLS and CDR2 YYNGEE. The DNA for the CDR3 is TGTGCCAGCAGCGAAACTAGCGGGACCTACAATGAGCAGTTCTTC. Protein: CASSETSGTYNEQFF.

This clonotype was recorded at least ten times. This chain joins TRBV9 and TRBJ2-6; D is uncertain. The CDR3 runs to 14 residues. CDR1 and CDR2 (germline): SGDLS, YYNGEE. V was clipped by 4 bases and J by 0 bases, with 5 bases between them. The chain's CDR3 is CASSTHSGANVLTF. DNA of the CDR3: TGTGCCAGCAGCACCCACTCTGGGGCCAACGTCCTGACTTTC. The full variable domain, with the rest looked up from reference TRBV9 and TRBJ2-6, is DSGVTQTPKHLITATGQRVTLRCSPRSGDLSVYWYQQSLDQGLQFLIQYYNGEERAKGNILERFSAQQFPDLHSELNLSSLELGDSALYFCASSTHSGANVLTFGAGSRLTVL.

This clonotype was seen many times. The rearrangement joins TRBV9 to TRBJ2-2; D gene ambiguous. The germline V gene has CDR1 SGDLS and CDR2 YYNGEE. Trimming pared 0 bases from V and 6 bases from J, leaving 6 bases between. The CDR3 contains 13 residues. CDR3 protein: CASSVALPGELFF. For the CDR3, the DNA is TGTGCCAGCAGCGTAGCTCTCCCCGGGGAGCTGTTTTTT.

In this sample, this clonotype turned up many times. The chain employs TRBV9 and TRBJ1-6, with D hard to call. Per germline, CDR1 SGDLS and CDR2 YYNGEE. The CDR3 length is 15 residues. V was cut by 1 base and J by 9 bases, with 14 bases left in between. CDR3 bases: TGTGCCAGCAGCGTAACTGGAGGGTTCAGTTCACCCCTCCACTTT. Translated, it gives CASSVTGGFSSPLHF.

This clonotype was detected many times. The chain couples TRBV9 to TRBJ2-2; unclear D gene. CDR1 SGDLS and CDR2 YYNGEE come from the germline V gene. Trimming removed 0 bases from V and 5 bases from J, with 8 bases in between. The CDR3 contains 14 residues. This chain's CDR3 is CASSVGGWTGELFF. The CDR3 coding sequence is TGTGCCAGCAGCGTAGGGGGTTGGACCGGGGAGCTGTTTTTT.

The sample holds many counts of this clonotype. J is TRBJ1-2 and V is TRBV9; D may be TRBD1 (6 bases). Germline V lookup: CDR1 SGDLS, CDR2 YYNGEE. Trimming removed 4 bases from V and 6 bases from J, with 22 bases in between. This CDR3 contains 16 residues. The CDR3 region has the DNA TGTGCCAGCAGCATATACCCCGGCAGGGGCCAGGATGGCTACACCTTC. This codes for CASSIYPGRGQDGYTF.

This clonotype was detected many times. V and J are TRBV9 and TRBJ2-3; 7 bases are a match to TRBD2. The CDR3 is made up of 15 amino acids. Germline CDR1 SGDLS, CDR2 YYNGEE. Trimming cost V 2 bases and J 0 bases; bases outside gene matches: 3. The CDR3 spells CASSVNGGSTDTQYF. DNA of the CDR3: TGTGCCAGCAGCGTCAACGGGGGGAGCACAGATACGCAGTATTTT.